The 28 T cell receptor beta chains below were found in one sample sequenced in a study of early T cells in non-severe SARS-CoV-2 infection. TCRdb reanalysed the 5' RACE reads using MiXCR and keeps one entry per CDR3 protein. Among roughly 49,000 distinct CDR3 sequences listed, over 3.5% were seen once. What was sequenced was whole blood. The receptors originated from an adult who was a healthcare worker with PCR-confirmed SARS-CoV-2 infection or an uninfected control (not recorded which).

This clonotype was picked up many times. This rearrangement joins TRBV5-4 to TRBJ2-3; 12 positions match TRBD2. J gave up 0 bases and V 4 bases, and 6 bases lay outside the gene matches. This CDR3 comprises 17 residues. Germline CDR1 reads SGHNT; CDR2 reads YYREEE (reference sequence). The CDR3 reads CASSQRLAGASTDTQYF. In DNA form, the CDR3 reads TGTGCCAGCAGCCAGCGACTAGCGGGGGCCAGCACAGATACGCAGTATTTT.

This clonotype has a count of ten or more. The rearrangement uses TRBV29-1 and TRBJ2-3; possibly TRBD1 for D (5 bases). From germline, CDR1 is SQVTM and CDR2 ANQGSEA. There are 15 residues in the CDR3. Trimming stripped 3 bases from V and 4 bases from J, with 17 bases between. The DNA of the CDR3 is TGCAGCGTTGATGGGGCCGTCAGGGCAGCAGATACGCAGTATTTT. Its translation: CSVDGAVRAADTQYF.

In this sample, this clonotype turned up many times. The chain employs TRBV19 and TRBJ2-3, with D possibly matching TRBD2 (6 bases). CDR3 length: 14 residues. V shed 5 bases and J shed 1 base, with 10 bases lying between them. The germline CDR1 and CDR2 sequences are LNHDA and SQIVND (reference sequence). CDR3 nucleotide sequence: TGTGCCAGTAGTGGCGGGGTAGGCACAGATACGCAGTATTTT. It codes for CASSGGVGTDTQYF.

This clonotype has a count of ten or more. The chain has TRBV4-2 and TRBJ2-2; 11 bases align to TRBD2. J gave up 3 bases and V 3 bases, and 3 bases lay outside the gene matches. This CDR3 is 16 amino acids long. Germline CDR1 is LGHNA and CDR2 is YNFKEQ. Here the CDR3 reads CASSQVLAGDTGELFF. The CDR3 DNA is TGTGCCAGCAGCCAGGTACTAGCGGGAGACACCGGGGAGCTGTTTTTT.

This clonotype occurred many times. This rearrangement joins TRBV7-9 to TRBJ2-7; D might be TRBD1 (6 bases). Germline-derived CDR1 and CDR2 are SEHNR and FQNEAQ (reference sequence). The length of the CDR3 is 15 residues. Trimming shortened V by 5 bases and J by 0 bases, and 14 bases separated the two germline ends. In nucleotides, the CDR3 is TGTGCCAGCAGCCTTGCCCCAGGGGCCTCCTACGAGCAGTACTTC. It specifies CASSLAPGASYEQYF.

The CDR3 coding sequence is TGCAGTGCTATCCGAACAGAGACGGACACCATATATTTT. Encoded protein: CSAIRTETDTIYF. V gene TRBV20-1 combines with J gene TRBJ1-3; no firm D call. The CDR3 totals 13 residues. CDR1 DFQATT and CDR2 SNEGSKA come from the germline V gene (reference sequence). The V end was cut by 4 bases, the J end by 8 bases, with 15 bases between.

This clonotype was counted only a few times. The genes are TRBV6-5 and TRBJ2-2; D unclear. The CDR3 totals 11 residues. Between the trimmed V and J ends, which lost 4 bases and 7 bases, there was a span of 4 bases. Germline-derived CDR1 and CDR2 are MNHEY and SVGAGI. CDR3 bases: TGTGCCAGCAGTTTCGTCGGGGAGCTGTTTTTT. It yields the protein CASSFVGELFF.

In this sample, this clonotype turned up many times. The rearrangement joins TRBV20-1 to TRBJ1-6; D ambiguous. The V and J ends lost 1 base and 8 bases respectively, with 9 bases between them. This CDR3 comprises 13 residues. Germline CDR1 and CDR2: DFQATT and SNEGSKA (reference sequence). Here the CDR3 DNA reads TGCAGTGCTAGAGTGGGTTTGGATTCACCCCTCCACTTT. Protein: CSARVGLDSPLHF.

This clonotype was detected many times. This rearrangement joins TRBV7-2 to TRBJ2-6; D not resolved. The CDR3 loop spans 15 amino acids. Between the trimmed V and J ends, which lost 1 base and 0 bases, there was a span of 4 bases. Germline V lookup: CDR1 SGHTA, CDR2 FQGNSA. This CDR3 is CASSLGPSGANVLTF. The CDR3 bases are TGTGCCAGCAGCTTAGGTCCCTCTGGGGCCAACGTCCTGACTTTC.

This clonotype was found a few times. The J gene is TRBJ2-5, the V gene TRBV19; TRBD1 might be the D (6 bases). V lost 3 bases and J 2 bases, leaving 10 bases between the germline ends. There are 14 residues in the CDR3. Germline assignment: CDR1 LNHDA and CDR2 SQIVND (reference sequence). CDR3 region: CASSIGTPQETQYF. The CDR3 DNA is TGTGCCAGTAGTATTGGGACACCACAAGAGACCCAGTACTTC.

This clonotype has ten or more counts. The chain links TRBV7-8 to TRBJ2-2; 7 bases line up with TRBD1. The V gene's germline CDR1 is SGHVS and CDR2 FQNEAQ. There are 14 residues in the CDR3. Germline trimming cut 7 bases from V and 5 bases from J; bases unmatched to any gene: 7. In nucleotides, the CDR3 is TGTGCCAGCAAGAGACAGGGAAGAACCGGGGAGCTGTTTTTT. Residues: CASKRQGRTGELFF. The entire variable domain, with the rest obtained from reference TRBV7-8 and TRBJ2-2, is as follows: GAGVSQSPRYKVAKRGQDVALRCDPISGHVSLFWYQQALGQGPEFLTYFQNEAQLDKSGLPSDRFFAERPEGSVSTLKIQRTQQEDSAVYLCASKRQGRTGELFFGEGSRLTVL.

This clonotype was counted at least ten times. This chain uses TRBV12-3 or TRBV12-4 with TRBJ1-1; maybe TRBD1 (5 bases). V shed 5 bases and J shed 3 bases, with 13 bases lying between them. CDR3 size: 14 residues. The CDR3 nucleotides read TGTGCCAGCAGTCTCACAGGTATGGACACTGAAGCTTTCTTT. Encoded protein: CASSLTGMDTEAFF.

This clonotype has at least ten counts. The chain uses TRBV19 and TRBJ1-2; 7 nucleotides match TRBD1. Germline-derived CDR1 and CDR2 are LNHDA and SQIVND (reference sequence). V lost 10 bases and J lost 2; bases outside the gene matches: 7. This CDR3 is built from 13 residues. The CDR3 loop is CATRDSRNYGYTF. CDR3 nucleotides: TGTGCCACTCGGGACAGCAGAAACTATGGCTACACCTTC.

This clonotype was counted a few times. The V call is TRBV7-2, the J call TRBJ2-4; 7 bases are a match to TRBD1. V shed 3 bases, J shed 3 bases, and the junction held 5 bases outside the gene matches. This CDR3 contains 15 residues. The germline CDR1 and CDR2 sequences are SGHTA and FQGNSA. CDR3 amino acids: CASSFRQGVKNIQYF. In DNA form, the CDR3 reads TGTGCCAGCAGCTTCCGGCAGGGGGTCAAAAACATTCAGTACTTC.

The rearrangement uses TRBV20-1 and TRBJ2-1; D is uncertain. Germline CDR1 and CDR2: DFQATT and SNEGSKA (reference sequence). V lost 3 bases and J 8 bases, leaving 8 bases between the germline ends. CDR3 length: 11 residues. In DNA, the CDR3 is TGCAGTGCTAGGTACCTCGATGAGCAGTTCTTC. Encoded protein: CSARYLDEQFF.

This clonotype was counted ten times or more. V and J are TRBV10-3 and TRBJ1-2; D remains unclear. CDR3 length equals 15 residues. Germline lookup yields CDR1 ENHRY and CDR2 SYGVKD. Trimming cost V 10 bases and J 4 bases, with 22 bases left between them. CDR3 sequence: CATADIPGLPYGYTF. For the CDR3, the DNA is TGTGCCACCGCGGATATCCCGGGTCTTCCCTATGGCTACACCTTC.

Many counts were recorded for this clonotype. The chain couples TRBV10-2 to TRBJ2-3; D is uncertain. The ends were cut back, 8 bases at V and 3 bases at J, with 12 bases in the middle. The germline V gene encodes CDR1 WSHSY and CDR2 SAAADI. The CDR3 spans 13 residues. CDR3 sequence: CASSAFRTDTQYF. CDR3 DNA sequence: TGCGCCAGCTCGGCCTTTAGGACAGATACGCAGTATTTT.

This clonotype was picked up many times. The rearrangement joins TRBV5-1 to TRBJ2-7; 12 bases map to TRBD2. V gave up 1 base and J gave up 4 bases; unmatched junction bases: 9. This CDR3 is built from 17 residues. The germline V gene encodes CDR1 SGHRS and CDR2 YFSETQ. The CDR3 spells CASSLMQTSGGAYEQYF. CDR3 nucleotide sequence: TGCGCCAGCAGCTTGATGCAGACTAGCGGGGGTGCGTACGAGCAGTACTTC.

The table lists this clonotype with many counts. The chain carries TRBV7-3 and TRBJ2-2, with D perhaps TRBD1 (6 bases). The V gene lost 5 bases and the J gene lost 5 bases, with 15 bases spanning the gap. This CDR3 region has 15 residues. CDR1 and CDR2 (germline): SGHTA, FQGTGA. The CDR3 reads CASSPGPGETGELFF. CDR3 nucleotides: TGTGCCAGCAGCCCCGGGCCAGGGGAAACCGGGGAGCTGTTTTTT.

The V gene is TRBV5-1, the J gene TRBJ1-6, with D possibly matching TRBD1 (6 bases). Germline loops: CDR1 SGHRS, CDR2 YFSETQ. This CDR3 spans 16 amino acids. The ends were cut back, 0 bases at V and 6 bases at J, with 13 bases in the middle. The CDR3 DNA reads TGCGCCAGCAGCTTGGAAGCGGACAGAGGTAATTCACCCCTCCACTTT. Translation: CASSLEADRGNSPLHF. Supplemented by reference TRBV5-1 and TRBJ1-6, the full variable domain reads KAGVTQTPRYLIKTRGQQVTLSCSPISGHRSVSWYQQTPGQGLQFLFEYFSETQRNKGNFPGRFSGRQFSNSRSEMNVSTLELGDSALYLCASSLEADRGNSPLHFGNGTRLTVT.

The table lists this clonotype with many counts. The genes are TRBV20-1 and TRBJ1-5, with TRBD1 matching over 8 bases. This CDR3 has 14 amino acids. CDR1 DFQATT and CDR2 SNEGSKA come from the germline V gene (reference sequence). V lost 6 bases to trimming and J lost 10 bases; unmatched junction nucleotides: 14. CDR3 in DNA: TGCAGTGCCCCTTCTTCTCCAGGGGGCCATCCCCAGCATTTT. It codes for CSAPSSPGGHPQHF.

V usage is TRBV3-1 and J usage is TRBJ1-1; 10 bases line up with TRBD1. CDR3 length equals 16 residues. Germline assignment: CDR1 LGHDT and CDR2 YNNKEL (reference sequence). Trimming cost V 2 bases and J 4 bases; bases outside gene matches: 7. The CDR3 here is CASSQTRTGGITEAFF. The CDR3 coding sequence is TGTGCCAGCAGCCAAACCCGGACAGGGGGTATCACTGAAGCTTTCTTT.

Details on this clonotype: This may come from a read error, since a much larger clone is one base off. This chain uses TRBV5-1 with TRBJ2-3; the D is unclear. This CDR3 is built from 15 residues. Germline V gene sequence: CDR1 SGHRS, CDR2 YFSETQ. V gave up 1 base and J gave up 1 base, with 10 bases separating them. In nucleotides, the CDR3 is TGCGCCAGCAGCTTGCACGGCCACCGCACAGATACGCAGTATTTT. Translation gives CASSLHGHRTDTQYF.

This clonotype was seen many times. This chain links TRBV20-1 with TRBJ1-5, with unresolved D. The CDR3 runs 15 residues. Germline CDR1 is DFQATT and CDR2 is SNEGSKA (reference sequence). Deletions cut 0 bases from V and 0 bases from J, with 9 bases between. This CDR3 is CSARDSAYSNQPQHF. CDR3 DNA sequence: TGCAGTGCTAGAGATTCCGCATATAGCAATCAGCCCCAGCATTTT.

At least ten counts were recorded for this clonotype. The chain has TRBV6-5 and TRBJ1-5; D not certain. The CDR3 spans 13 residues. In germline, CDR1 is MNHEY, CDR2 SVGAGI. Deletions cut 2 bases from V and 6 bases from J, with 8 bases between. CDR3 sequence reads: CASSYGRAQPQHF. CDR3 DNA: TGTGCCAGCAGTTACGGACGGGCTCAGCCCCAGCATTTT.

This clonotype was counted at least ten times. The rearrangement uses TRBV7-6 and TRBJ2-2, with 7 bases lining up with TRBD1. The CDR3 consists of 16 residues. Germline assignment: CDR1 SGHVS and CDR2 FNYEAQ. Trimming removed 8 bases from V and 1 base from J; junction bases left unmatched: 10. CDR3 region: CASEQGSPLNTGELFF. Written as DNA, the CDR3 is TGTGCCAGCGAACAGGGGAGTCCGCTGAACACCGGGGAGCTGTTTTTT.

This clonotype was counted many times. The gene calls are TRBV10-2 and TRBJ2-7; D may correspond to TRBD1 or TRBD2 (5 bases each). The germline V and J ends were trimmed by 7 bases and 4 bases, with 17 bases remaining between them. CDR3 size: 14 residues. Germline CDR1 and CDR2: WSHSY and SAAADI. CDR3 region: CASTSGPYGYEQYF. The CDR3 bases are TGCGCCAGCACTTCGGGACCTTATGGTTACGAGCAGTACTTC.

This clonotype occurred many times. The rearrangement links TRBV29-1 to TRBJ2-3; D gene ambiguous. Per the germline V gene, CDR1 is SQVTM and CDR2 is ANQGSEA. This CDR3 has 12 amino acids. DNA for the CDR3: TGCACCGCGCTTAGGGGCACAGATACGCAGTATTTT. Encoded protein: CTALRGTDTQYF.